The source of this T cell receptor (beta chain) is a study of regulatory dendritic cells for organ transplantation. Study outcomes and limitations: Naive T cells showed high diversity, memory cells less, memory CD8+ least. Alloreactive memory CD8+ T cell pools varied considerably between individuals. Mature dendritic cells appeared to drive more memory CD8+ clonal expansion than regulatory ones.

Details on this clone: What it binds is unknown.

CFSE-labeled sorted T cells met regulatory or mature dendritic cells for more than four days. Naive CD45RA+ and memory CD45RO+ CD4+ or CD8+ T cells were FACS-sorted. TCRdb's copy holds only in-frame clones and misses some; the assay was immunoSEQ multiplex PCR. The table includes about 5,400 clones, about four fifths detected once. The V gene's germline CDR1 is MRHNA and CDR2 SNTAGT. Losses at the gene ends were 2 bases for V and 4 bases for J; bases not matched to a gene: 0. The CDR3 covers 14 residues. Sequencing input: memory CD8+ T cells from blood cultured with regulatory dendritic cells. Subset defined: CD45RO+ memory T cells. The sequence was collected from a human donor in good health. The chain has TRBV6-4 and TRBJ2-3; 10 nucleotides line up with TRBD2. The DNA for the CDR3 is TGTGCCAGCAGTGACAGCGGGGGGGCAGATACGCAGTATTTT. Translated: CASSDSGGADTQYF.